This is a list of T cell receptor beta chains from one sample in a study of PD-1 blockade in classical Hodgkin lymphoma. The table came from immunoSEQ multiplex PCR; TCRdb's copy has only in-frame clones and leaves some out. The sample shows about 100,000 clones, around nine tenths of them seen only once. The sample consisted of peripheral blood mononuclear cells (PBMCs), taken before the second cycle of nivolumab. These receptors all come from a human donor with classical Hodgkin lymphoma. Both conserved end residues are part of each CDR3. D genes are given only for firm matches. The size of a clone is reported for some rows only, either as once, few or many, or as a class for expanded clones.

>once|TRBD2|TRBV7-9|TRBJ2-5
TGTGCCAGCAGCCCTTCACCGACTAGCGGGGATGAGACCCAGTACTTC
CASSPSPTSGDETQYF
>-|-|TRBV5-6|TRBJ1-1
TGTGCCAGCAGCTTGGCCTGGGAGGGAATGATCACTGAAGCTTTCTTT
CASSLAWEGMITEAFF
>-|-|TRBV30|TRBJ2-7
TGTGCCTGGAGGGACATCTCCTACGAGCAGTACTTC
CAWRDISYEQYF
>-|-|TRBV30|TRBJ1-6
TGTGCCTGGAGTGGGACAGTAACCTCCTATAATTCACCCCTCCACTTT
CAWSGTVTSYNSPLHF
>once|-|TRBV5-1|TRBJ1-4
TGCGCCAGCAGCTTGGATGGGCTTAATGAAAAACTGTTTTTT
CASSLDGLNEKLFF
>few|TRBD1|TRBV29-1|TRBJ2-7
TGCAGCGCCCGGGACAGCTACTACGAGCAGTACTTC
CSARDSYYEQYF
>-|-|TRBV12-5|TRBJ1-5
TGTGCTAGTGGTTTGGTAAGGGGCTACAATCAGCCCCAGCATTTT
CASGLVRGYNQPQHF
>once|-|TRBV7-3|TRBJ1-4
TGTGCCAGCAGCCATGTTTGGGATGAAAAACTGTTTTTT
CASSHVWDEKLFF
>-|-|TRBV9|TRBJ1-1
TGTGCCAGCAGCGTAGCAGGGAGGGGCACTGAAGCTTTCTTT
CASSVAGRGTEAFF
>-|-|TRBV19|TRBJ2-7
TGTGCCAGTAGTAGTTCAGGGGGGTTGGAGCAGTACTTC
CASSSSGGLEQYF
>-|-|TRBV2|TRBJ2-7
TGTGCCACCACCCGGGCGGATGGCTACGAGCAGTACTTC
CATTRADGYEQYF
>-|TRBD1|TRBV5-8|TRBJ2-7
TGTGCCAGCAGCTTGGGGGACAGGGCGAGCTACGAGCAGTACTTC
CASSLGDRASYEQYF
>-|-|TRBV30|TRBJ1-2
TGTGCCTGGGAGAAGACAGAGTATTATGGCCACACCTTC
CAWEKTEYYGHTF
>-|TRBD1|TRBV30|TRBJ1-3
TGTGCCTGGAGTTCAGGGACAGGGAGCTCTGGAAACACCATATATTTT
CAWSSGTGSSGNTIYF
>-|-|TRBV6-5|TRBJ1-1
TGTGCCAGCAGTTATGGGACGAGGATGAACACTGAAGCTTTCTTT
CASSYGTRMNTEAFF
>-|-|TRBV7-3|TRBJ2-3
TGTGCCAGCAGCCCTTACGGAGGGGGGGCTGCAGATACGCAGTATTTT
CASSPYGGGAADTQYF
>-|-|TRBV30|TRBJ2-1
TGTGCCTGGAGTCTTGACTACAATGAGCAGTTCTTC
CAWSLDYNEQFF
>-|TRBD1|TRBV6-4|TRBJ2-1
TGTGCCAGCAGTGACGGGACAGGGGGCAACAATGAGCAGTTCTTC
CASSDGTGGNNEQFF
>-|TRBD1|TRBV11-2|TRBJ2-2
TGTGCCAGCAGCTCGGGACAGGGGATCGGGGAGCTGTTTTTT
CASSSGQGIGELFF
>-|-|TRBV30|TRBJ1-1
TGTGCCTGGAGTGGACCAGGGTTGAGGACTGAAGCTTTCTTT
CAWSGPGLRTEAFF
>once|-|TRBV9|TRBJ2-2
TGTGCCAGCAGCTCCGGCCAGGGGACCGGGGAGCTGTTTTTT
CASSSGQGTGELFF
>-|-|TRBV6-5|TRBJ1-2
TGTGCCAGCAGTAGCCATCCCTATGGCTACACCTTC
CASSSHPYGYTF
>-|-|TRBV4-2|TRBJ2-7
TGTGCCAGCGGATACACGATATCCTACGAGCAGTACTTC
CASGYTISYEQYF
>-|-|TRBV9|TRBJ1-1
TGTGCCAGCAGCGTAGGTCCCGGGGGGCGCAACACTGAAGCTTTCTTT
CASSVGPGGRNTEAFF
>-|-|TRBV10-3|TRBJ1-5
TGTGCCTCGAACGACAGGAACAATCAGCCCCAGCATTTT
CASNDRNNQPQHF
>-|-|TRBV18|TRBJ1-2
TGTGCCAGCTCGCCCGGACAGAGCTATGGCTACACCTTC
CASSPGQSYGYTF
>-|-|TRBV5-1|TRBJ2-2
TGCGCCAGCAGCTTGGCCGTCGCGGCAAACACCGGGGAGCTGTTTTTT
CASSLAVAANTGELFF
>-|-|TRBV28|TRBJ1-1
TGTGCCAGCGAGTCCCCGGGGGGAGCTGAAGCTTTCTTT
CASESPGGAEAFF